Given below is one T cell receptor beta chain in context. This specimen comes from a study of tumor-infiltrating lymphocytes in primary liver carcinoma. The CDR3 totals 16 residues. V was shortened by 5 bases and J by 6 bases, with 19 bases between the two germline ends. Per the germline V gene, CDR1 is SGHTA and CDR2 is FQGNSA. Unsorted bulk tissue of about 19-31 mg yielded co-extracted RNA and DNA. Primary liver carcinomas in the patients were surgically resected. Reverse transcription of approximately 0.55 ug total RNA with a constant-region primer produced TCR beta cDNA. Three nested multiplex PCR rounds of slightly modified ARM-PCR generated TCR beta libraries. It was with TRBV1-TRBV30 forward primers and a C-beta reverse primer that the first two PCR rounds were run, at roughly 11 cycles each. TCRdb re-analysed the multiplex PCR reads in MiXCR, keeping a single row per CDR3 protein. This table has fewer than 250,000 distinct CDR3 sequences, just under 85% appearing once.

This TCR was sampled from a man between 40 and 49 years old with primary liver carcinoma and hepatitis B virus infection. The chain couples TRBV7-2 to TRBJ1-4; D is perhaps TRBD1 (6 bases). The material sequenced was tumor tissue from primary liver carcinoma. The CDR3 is CASSLYRGARDEKLFF. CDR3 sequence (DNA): TGTGCCAGCAGCCTATATAGGGGGGCACGGGATGAAAAACTGTTTTTT.